One T cell receptor beta chain is described in this entry. The data were taken from a study of blood T cell repertoires in COVID-19. Looking at the study overall: Samples taken during acute and convalescent COVID-19 were collected in the United States, Italy and Spain. The cDNA or gDNA used as material had been derived from T cells, B-cell-depleted T cells, or PBMCs.

TCRdb's copy holds only in-frame clones and misses some; the assay was immunoSEQ multiplex PCR. The profile shows some 75,000 clones, 75% to 95% of them singletons. The germline gives CDR1 SGHAT, CDR2 FQNNGV. The CDR3 is 14 amino acids. The V end lost 5 bases, the J end lost 6 bases, and 14 bases lay between the germline ends. The source of this sequence is a human donor in a cohort sampled during active COVID-19. The V gene is TRBV11-2, the J gene TRBJ2-1, with TRBD2 as a possible D gene (5 bases). The specimen sequenced was peripheral blood. CDR3 nucleotide sequence: TGTGCCAGCAGCCCGCTTTCGGGGAGCAATGAGCAGTTCTTC. Translating it yields CASSPLSGSNEQFF.